This TCR beta chain is drawn from a study of CD8 T cells in ankylosing spondylitis. Whole-study findings and limits: A TCR beta motif of 8 or 9 highly homologous variants appeared characteristic of ankylosing spondylitis blood.

One entry per CDR3 protein, called by TCRdb with MiXCR from the 5' RACE reads. This table holds 700,000 to 1,000,000 distinct CDR3 sequences, approximately 10% found once. Between the trimmed V and J ends, which lost 1 base and 1 base, there was a span of 9 bases. Germline V gene lookup returns CDR1 SGHRS and CDR2 YFSETQ. The CDR3 sequence is 15 residues long. At least ten counts were recorded for this clonotype. What it recognizes is unknown. V gene TRBV5-1 combines with J gene TRBJ2-1; the D gene is possibly TRBD1 (5 bases). Material for sequencing was blood, either unsorted or a sorted T cell fraction (not recorded which). The clonotype comes from a male donor with ankylosing spondylitis. As DNA, the CDR3 is TGCGCCAGCAGCTTGTACCAGGGATCCTACAATGAGCAGTTCTTC. This codes for CASSLYQGSYNEQFF.